The rows below give T cell receptor beta chains drawn from one sample of a study of cytomegalovirus exposure and HLA in healthy donors. Repertoires were generated with immunoSEQ multiplex PCR, while TCRdb's copy carries only in-frame clones and drops some. The sample yields roughly 140,000 clones, approximately 84% seen once. The sequenced sample was PBMCs. Every receptor here comes from an older woman in good health and CMV-seropositive. The CDR3 runs from the conserved cysteine through the conserved F or W. A D gene is named only where the DNA matches it firmly. The size of a clone is reported for some rows only, either as once, few or many, or as a class for expanded clones.

>TRBJ1-2|TRBV12-2|NA|NA
TGTGCAAGTCGCCCCGTCCCCGTAAGAGATGGCTACACCTTC
CASRPVPVRDGYTF
>TRBJ2-3|TRBV28|NA|TRBD2
TGTGCCAGCAGTTTTAGCGGGCTTAGCACAGATACGCAGTATTTT
CASSFSGLSTDTQYF
>TRBJ2-7|TRBV7-8|NA|NA
TGTGCCAGCACCCCGACAGGTCGGCCTTACGAGCAGTACTTC
CASTPTGRPYEQYF
>TRBJ1-3|TRBV4-2|NA|NA
TGTGCCAGCAGCCAAGGAGAGGCGGGCAGCGGAAACACCATATATTTT
CASSQGEAGSGNTIYF
>TRBJ2-1|TRBV27|NA|NA
TGTGCCAGCAGCTTAGGGGCTTCCCGGTTCAATGAGCAGTTCTTC
CASSLGASRFNEQFF
>TRBJ1-5|TRBV2|NA|NA
TGTGCCAGCAGTGTCGAACATAGCAATCAGCCCCAGCATTTT
CASSVEHSNQPQHF
>TRBJ2-1|TRBV23-1|NA|NA
TGCGCCAGCAGTCAATCTCACACCCCCTCCTACAATGAGCAGTTCTTC
CASSQSHTPSYNEQFF
>TRBJ2-2|TRBV19|NA|NA
TGTGCCAGTAGTCCGGGACAGAACACCGGGGAGCTGTTTTTT
CASSPGQNTGELFF
>TRBJ2-1|TRBV13|NA|TRBD2
TGTGCCAGCACCGTAGCGGGAATATCCCCCAATGAGCAGTTCTTC
CASTVAGISPNEQFF
>TRBJ2-5|TRBV5-1|NA|TRBD2
TGCGCCAGCAGCTTGCGGCTAGCGGGAGCAGAGACCCAGTACTTC
CASSLRLAGAETQYF
>TRBJ2-3|TRBV4-1|NA|NA
TGCGCCAGCAGCCAATCCGCCGCGGATACGCAGTATTTT
CASSQSAADTQYF
>TRBJ1-2|TRBV19|NA|TRBD1
TGTGCCAGTAGTCTAATCCGGATGACAGGGGGGCGGCACTATGGCTACACCTTC
CASSLIRMTGGRHYGYTF
>TRBJ2-7|TRBV27|NA|TRBD1
TGTGCCAGCAGTACCCCGGGACAGGGGTACTACGAGCAGTACTTC
CASSTPGQGYYEQYF
>TRBJ1-1|TRBV30|NA|TRBD1
TGTGCCTGGAACCGGGACAGGGCGGCTGAAGCTTTCTTT
CAWNRDRAAEAFF
>TRBJ2-2|TRBV5-8|NA|NA
TGTGCCAGCAGCCGGGGACACTCCGTAACCGGGGAGCTGTTTTTT
CASSRGHSVTGELFF
>TRBJ2-4|TRBV28|NA|NA
TGTGCCAGCAGCCCCGGGGGGCTGCAAGGCAAAAACATTCAGTACTTC
CASSPGGLQGKNIQYF
>TRBJ2-2|TRBV5-4|NA|TRBD1
TGTGCCAGCAGCTTACAGGGGGTAGCGACCGGGGAGCTGTTTTTT
CASSLQGVATGELFF
>TRBJ1-4|TRBV7-9|NA|TRBD1
TGTGCCAGCAGCTTAGTCGGGACAGCGGAAAAACTGTTTTTT
CASSLVGTAEKLFF
>TRBJ2-1|TRBV27|NA|NA
TGTGCCAGCACCTTTGGGGCCCCCTACAATGAGCAGTTCTTC
CASTFGAPYNEQFF
>TRBJ1-1|TRBV5-4|NA|NA
TGTGCCAGCAGCCCCGGACCGCGGGGCACTGAAGCTTTCTTT
CASSPGPRGTEAFF
>TRBJ1-1|TRBV25-1|NA|TRBD1
TGTGCCAGCAGGGGACAGCAGTTAGGTGAAGCTTTCTTT
CASRGQQLGEAFF
>TRBJ2-3|TRBV7-2|NA|TRBD2
TGTGCCAGCAGCTTAGGGACTAGCGGGTGGAACACGAACACAGATACGCAGTATTTT
CASSLGTSGWNTNTDTQYF
>TRBJ2-2|TRBV27|NA|NA
TGTGCCAGCAGTTTACTACCCACCGGGGAGCTGTTTTTT
CASSLLPTGELFF
>TRBJ1-3|TRBV5-6|few|NA
TGTGCCAGCAGCTTGGCCCGCTCTGGAAACACCATATATTTT
CASSLARSGNTIYF
>TRBJ2-1|TRBV29-1|NA|TRBD1
TGCAGCGCACAAAGTGACAGGGGCCCCTCCGATGAGCAGTTCTTC
CSAQSDRGPSDEQFF
>TRBJ2-7|TRBV6-5|few|NA
TGTGCCAGCAGTGCGTCGAGGAGCCCCTACGAGCAGTACTTC
CASSASRSPYEQYF
>TRBJ2-7|TRBV11-2|few|TRBD2
TGTGCCAGCAGCACCCTTAAGGGCGGGAGCTACGAGCAGTACTTC
CASSTLKGGSYEQYF
>TRBJ2-3|TRBV6-5|few|NA
TGTGCCAGCAGTTTTGGACGAGGGTTGTTGTATTTT
CASSFGRGLLYF
>TRBJ2-7|TRBV5-5|NA|NA
TGTGCCAGCAGCGTTAGCGTCTCCGTTTCCTACGAGCAGTACTTC
CASSVSVSVSYEQYF
>TRBJ1-2|TRBV7-2|NA|TRBD1
TGTGCCAGCAGCGCCGACCAGGGGGCGCAGCCCTATGGCTACACCTTC
CASSADQGAQPYGYTF
>TRBJ1-2|TRBV28|NA|NA
TGTGCCAGCAGTACAGGGCTGAGAGAGGGCTACACCTTC
CASSTGLREGYTF
>TRBJ1-4|TRBV19|few|TRBD1
TGTGCCAGTAGTCCCGGGACAGTAAATGAAAAACTGTTTTTT
CASSPGTVNEKLFF
>TRBJ1-1|TRBV27|NA|NA
TGTGCCAGCAGTTTTAGGGAGCGAGACACTGAAGCTTTCTTT
CASSFRERDTEAFF
>TRBJ2-5|TRBV28|NA|TRBD2
TGTGCCAGCAGCCTCATAGCGGGAACAAAAGAGACCCAGTACTTC
CASSLIAGTKETQYF